The 30 T cell receptor beta chains presented below share a single source sample, sequenced in a study of blood T cell repertoires in COVID-19. The repertoire was sequenced with immunoSEQ multiplex PCR; TCRdb's copy has only in-frame clones and lacks some. Of 300,000 or so clones in the sample, more than 85% were seen once. The specimen sequenced was peripheral blood. Source of these receptors: a young woman with COVID-19, enrolled during active disease.

The chain employs TRBV5-1 and TRBJ2-2; D unresolved. The germline V gene has CDR1 SGHRS and CDR2 YFSETQ. Trimming stripped 0 bases from V and 6 bases from J, with 9 bases between. This CDR3 contains 14 residues. The CDR3 sequence: CASSLAQVAGELFF. The CDR3 DNA reads TGCGCCAGCAGCTTGGCCCAGGTTGCCGGGGAGCTGTTTTTT.

This chain uses TRBV3-1 (or the pseudogene TRBV3-2) with TRBJ2-1; D gene ambiguous. This CDR3 is built from 12 residues. Trimming removed 1 base from V and 9 bases from J, with 7 bases in between. The V gene's germline CDR1 is LGHDT and CDR2 YNNKEL (reference sequence). CDR3 sequence (DNA): TGTGCCAGCAGCCAAGTCGGTCCTGAGCAGTTCTTC. It encodes CASSQVGPEQFF.

The chain combines TRBV2 with TRBJ1-2, with 7 bases matching TRBD1. J gave up 4 bases and V 4 bases, and 9 bases lay outside the gene matches. The CDR3 has 15 residues. Germline CDR1 SNHLY, CDR2 FYNNEI. The CDR3 DNA is TGTGCCAGCAGTGTTCCGGACAGGTTCCTCTATGGCTACACCTTC. It translates to CASSVPDRFLYGYTF.

This clone was picked up one time. The chain links TRBV5-1 to TRBJ2-4; possibly TRBD1 for D (7 bases). V was cut by 4 bases and J by 7 bases, with 21 bases left in between. Germline CDR1 and CDR2: SGHRS and YFSETQ. The CDR3 is 16 residues long. The CDR3 sequence is CASSTDRAGLQNIQYF. The CDR3 coding sequence is TGCGCCAGCAGCACCGACAGGGCGGGGTTGCAGAACATTCAGTACTTC.

This clone was observed a single time. The chain joins TRBV10-3 to TRBJ2-2, with 12 bases aligning to TRBD1. The CDR3 spans 17 residues. Germline V gene sequence: CDR1 ENHRY, CDR2 SYGVKD. The junction had 12 bases not matched to a gene; V was cut back by 9 bases and J by 4 bases. CDR3 protein: CAIEPGQGAQGTGELFF. CDR3 in DNA: TGTGCCATTGAACCGGGACAGGGGGCGCAGGGCACCGGGGAGCTGTTTTTT.

This clone was detected only once. This sequence joins TRBV5-6 and TRBJ1-4; the match to TRBD1 covers 9 bases. Per the germline V gene, CDR1 is SGHDT and CDR2 is YYEEEE. The CDR3 spans 15 residues. Trimming removed 4 bases from V and 6 bases from J; junction bases left unmatched: 7. CDR3 nucleotide sequence: TGTGCCAGCAGCCGGGGACAGGGAGAGGATGAAAAACTGTTTTTT. This encodes CASSRGQGEDEKLFF. The full variable domain, its missing parts supplied by reference TRBV5-6 and TRBJ1-4, is DAGVTQSPTHLIKTRGQQVTLRCSPKSGHDTVSWYQQALGQGPQFIFQYYEEEERQRGNFPDRFSGHQFPNYSSELNVNALLLGDSALYLCASSRGQGEDEKLFFGSGTQLSVL.

The gene calls are TRBV15 and TRBJ1-5, with no clear D. V dropped 8 bases and J dropped 3 bases, with 14 bases sitting between them. CDR3 length equals 14 residues. CDR1 is LNHNV, CDR2 YYDKDF, per germline (reference sequence). In DNA, the CDR3 is TGTGCCACCCGATCGGGGTCGTTCAATCAGCCCCAGCATTTT. Its protein product is CATRSGSFNQPQHF.

The chain couples TRBV27 to TRBJ1-6; 9 bases map to TRBD1. The J segment lost 10 bases and the V segment lost 6 bases, leaving 4 bases of the junction unmatched. The length of the CDR3 is 13 residues. Per the germline V gene, CDR1 is MNHEY and CDR2 is SMNVEV (reference sequence). The CDR3: CASSQTGGSPLHF. DNA of the CDR3: TGTGCCAGCAGCCAGACAGGGGGATCACCCCTCCACTTT.

The gene calls are TRBV30 and TRBJ1-1; D gene uncertain. V lost 3 bases and J lost 11, with 16 bases in between. Per the germline V gene, CDR1 is GTSNPN and CDR2 is SVGIG (reference sequence). The CDR3 has 12 amino acids. The CDR3 DNA is TGTGCCTGGAGCAGCTCCCAGGTCGATGCTTTCTTT. This gives the protein CAWSSSQVDAFF. The full variable domain, with the rest looked up from reference TRBV30 and TRBJ1-1, is SQTIHQWPATLVQPVGSPLSLECTVEGTSNPNLYWYRQAAGRGLQLLFYSVGIGQISSEVPQNLSASRPQDRQFILSSKKLLLSDSGFYLCAWSSSQVDAFFGQGTRLTVV.

The chain carries TRBV5-1 and TRBJ1-2; 9 nucleotides agree with TRBD1. CDR1 and CDR2 from the germline V gene are SGHRS and YFSETQ. With 4 bases clipped from V and 0 bases from J, the junction kept 10 bases outside the gene matches. CDR3 length: 17 residues. The CDR3 loop reads CASSRTGGFTANYGYTF. The CDR3, as DNA: TGCGCCAGCAGCCGTACAGGGGGCTTTACAGCTAACTATGGCTACACCTTC.

This sequence joins TRBV10-1 and TRBJ2-2; 11 bases match TRBD2. The germline V gene encodes CDR1 WNHNN and CDR2 SYGVQD (reference sequence). V was pared by 2 bases and J by 2 bases, with 1 base of the junction left unmatched. The CDR3 has 16 residues. The CDR3 loop reads CASSETSGRNTGELFF. Written as DNA, the CDR3 is TGCGCCAGCAGTGAGACTAGCGGGAGAAACACCGGGGAGCTGTTTTTT.

The chain joins TRBV18 to TRBJ2-7; TRBD2 matches 9 bases. The CDR3 runs to 13 residues. V dropped 1 base and J dropped 10; count of bases not matched to a gene: 5. Germline V CDR1 and CDR2: KGHSH, LQKENI. DNA of the CDR3: TGTGCCAGCTCACCACTAGTAGCGGGGGCCCAGTACTTC. This sequence encodes CASSPLVAGAQYF.

This chain connects TRBV11-2 to TRBJ1-2; D may be TRBD1 (5 bases). V was shortened by 0 bases and J by 2 bases, with 10 bases between the two germline ends. This CDR3 comprises 15 residues. CDR1 and CDR2 from the germline V gene are SGHAT and FQNNGV. The CDR3 is CASSLDHRGNYGYTF. The CDR3 region has the DNA TGTGCCAGCAGCTTAGATCACCGGGGGAACTATGGCTACACCTTC.

The CDR3 region has the DNA TGTGCCAGCAGCTTTACCCGGGACACAAGGAAGGGGGATACGCAGTATTTT. Its protein is CASSFTRDTRKGDTQYF. The gene calls are TRBV7-9 and TRBJ2-3, with D possibly TRBD1 on 6 matching bases. Looked up from germline, CDR1 is SEHNR and CDR2 is FQNEAQ (reference sequence). The length of the CDR3 is 17 residues. V was trimmed by 3 bases and J by 6 bases, leaving 22 bases between them.

This chain connects TRBV24-1 to TRBJ2-5; possibly TRBD1 for D (6 bases). With 0 bases removed from V and 1 base from J, the gap between germline ends came to 11 bases. Per the germline V gene, CDR1 is KGHDR and CDR2 is SFDVKD. CDR3 size: 16 residues. The DNA for the CDR3 is TGTGCCACCAGTGATTTGCAGGCAGGGGCCCAAGAGACCCAGTACTTC. Translation gives CATSDLQAGAQETQYF.

The V call is TRBV5-1, the J call TRBJ2-7, with TRBD1 matching 8 bases. CDR1 and CDR2 from the germline V gene are SGHRS and YFSETQ. V shed 1 base, J shed 0 bases, and the junction held 15 bases outside the gene matches. CDR3 length equals 19 residues. CDR3 sequence reads: CASSLTWEAGGLSSYEQYF. CDR3 sequence (DNA): TGCGCCAGCAGCTTGACCTGGGAGGCAGGGGGCCTCAGCTCCTACGAGCAGTACTTC.

Worth noting for this clone: One end of the junction does not line up with germline, which may come from a read error. This chain uses TRBV12-5 with TRBJ2-1, with TRBD1 matching 7 bases. Germline lookup yields CDR1 LGHNT and CDR2 FRNRAP. There are 19 residues in the CDR3. The CDR3 DNA is TGTGCTAGTAGTTTCAGTTACGGAAATACGGGACAGACCTACAATGAGCAGTTCTTC. Translation: CASSFSYGNTGQTYNEQFF.

The chain links TRBV6-1 to TRBJ2-3, with 7 bases matching TRBD2. Germline V gene sequence: CDR1 MNHNS, CDR2 SASEGT. V lost 2 bases to trimming and J lost 2 bases; unmatched junction nucleotides: 4. The CDR3 spans 15 residues. The CDR3 is CASSERRGFTDTQYF. As DNA, the CDR3 is TGTGCCAGCAGTGAAAGGCGGGGGTTCACAGATACGCAGTATTTT.

This clone has ten or more counts. The chain combines TRBV7-9 with TRBJ2-7; weak D call: TRBD2 (7 bases). The CDR3 is made up of 14 amino acids. Trimming stripped 3 bases from V and 0 bases from J, with 9 bases between. Per the germline V gene, CDR1 is SEHNR and CDR2 is FQNEAQ (reference sequence). The chain's CDR3 is CASSFAGASYEQYF. In nucleotides, the CDR3 is TGTGCCAGCAGCTTCGCGGGGGCCTCCTACGAGCAGTACTTC.

J is TRBJ2-1 and V is TRBV3-1 (or the pseudogene TRBV3-2), with TRBD1 as a possible D gene (6 bases). Trimming left V 5 bases short and J 7 bases short, with 18 bases between. The CDR3 has 15 amino acids. CDR1 and CDR2 from the germline V gene are LGHDT and YNNKEL (reference sequence). The chain's CDR3 is CASSFSGAGFNEQFF. In nucleotides, the CDR3 is TGTGCCAGCAGCTTTTCAGGGGCAGGGTTTAATGAGCAGTTCTTC.

About this clone itself: This CDR3 is also generated by other DNA sequences in the sample. The rearrangement joins TRBV29-1 to TRBJ1-1; possible D gene TRBD1, 6 bases. Per the germline V gene, CDR1 is SQVTM and CDR2 is ANQGSEA. Trimming cost V 4 bases and J 1 base, with 10 bases left between them. The CDR3 spans 13 residues. The CDR3 coding sequence is TGCAGCGTTGCCAGGGACACGAACACTGAAGCTTTCTTT. As protein: CSVARDTNTEAFF. The full variable domain, rest sourced from reference TRBV29-1 and TRBJ1-1, is SAVISQKPSRDICQRGTSLTIQCQVDSQVTMMFWYRQQPGQSLTLIATANQGSEATYESGFVIDKFPISRPNLTFSTLTVSNMSPEDSSIYLCSVARDTNTEAFFGQGTRLTVV.

V is TRBV6-6 and J is TRBJ1-3, with D perhaps matching TRBD1 (5 bases). Germline V gives CDR1 MNHNY, CDR2 SVGAGI (reference sequence). CDR3 length equals 16 residues. Trimming removed 7 bases at V and 2 bases at J, with 18 bases between. The CDR3 DNA reads TGTGCCAGCACCCGGGGAGTCGGGGGAACTGGAAACACCATATATTTT. It specifies CASTRGVGGTGNTIYF.

The chain has TRBV12-3 or TRBV12-4 and TRBJ2-2; D is perhaps TRBD2 (5 bases). V was clipped by 5 bases and J by 6 bases, with 10 bases between them. CDR3 length: 13 amino acids. The CDR3 DNA follows: TGTGCCAGCAGTGGGAGCCGGGCCGGGGAGCTGTTTTTT. This translates into CASSGSRAGELFF.

This chain joins TRBV29-1 and TRBJ2-5; no clear D gene. From germline, CDR1 is SQVTM and CDR2 ANQGSEA. This CDR3 has 13 residues. The germline V and J ends were trimmed by 0 bases and 2 bases, with 7 bases remaining between them. CDR3: CSVEERNQETQYF. The DNA of the CDR3 is TGCAGCGTTGAAGAGAGGAATCAAGAGACCCAGTACTTC.

This clone has a single count. The chain uses TRBV5-1 and TRBJ1-1; TRBD1 aligns across 9 bases. Per germline, CDR1 SGHRS and CDR2 YFSETQ. The J segment lost 1 base and the V segment lost 1 base, leaving 11 bases of the junction unmatched. The length of the CDR3 is 18 residues. The CDR3: CASSLPPTGGRTNTEAFF. Written as DNA, the CDR3 is TGCGCCAGCAGCTTGCCCCCGACAGGGGGAAGGACGAACACTGAAGCTTTCTTT.

V usage is TRBV25-1 and J usage is TRBJ2-1; 8 positions agree with TRBD1. CDR1 MGHDK and CDR2 SYGVNS come from the germline V gene. V was clipped by 3 bases and J by 10 bases; unmatched bases: 8. The CDR3 is 14 amino acids. The CDR3 DNA sequence: TGTGCCAGCAGTGACCTCGGGACAGGTTGGGAGCAGTTCTTC. This translates into CASSDLGTGWEQFF.

The CDR3 DNA sequence: TGTGCCAGCAGCCAGGGACAGGGGAACTATGGCTACACCTTC. This encodes CASSQGQGNYGYTF. The chain couples TRBV7-6 to TRBJ1-2, with TRBD1 matching over 10 bases. Per germline, CDR1 SGHVS and CDR2 FNYEAQ. This CDR3 has 14 residues. V gave up 5 bases and J gave up 2 bases; unmatched junction bases: 2.

The chain joins TRBV20-1 to TRBJ2-3; D not certain. There are 15 residues in the CDR3. Deletions cut 3 bases from V and 0 bases from J, with 13 bases between. Germline CDR1 is DFQATT and CDR2 is SNEGSKA (reference sequence). CDR3 nucleotide sequence: TGCAGTGCTAGTGGCGGATACACTAGCACAGATACGCAGTATTTT. Translating gives CSASGGYTSTDTQYF.

This chain connects TRBV30 to TRBJ1-3, with D maybe TRBD1 (6 bases). CDR1 is GTSNPN, CDR2 SVGIG, per germline (reference sequence). The CDR3 has 13 amino acids. V dropped 7 bases and J dropped 0 bases, with 10 bases sitting between them. In DNA, the CDR3 is TGTGCCTCCCAGGGGATCTCTGGAAACACCATATATTTT. The encoded protein is CASQGISGNTIYF.

This clone has just a few counts. V gene TRBV27 combines with J gene TRBJ1-5; the D is unclear. CDR3 length: 14 amino acids. CDR1 MNHEY and CDR2 SMNVEV come from the germline V gene (reference sequence). V was cut by 2 bases and J by 7 bases, with 12 bases left in between. CDR3: CASSLREGGQPQHF. CDR3 bases: TGTGCCAGCAGTTTACGGGAGGGTGGACAGCCCCAGCATTTT.